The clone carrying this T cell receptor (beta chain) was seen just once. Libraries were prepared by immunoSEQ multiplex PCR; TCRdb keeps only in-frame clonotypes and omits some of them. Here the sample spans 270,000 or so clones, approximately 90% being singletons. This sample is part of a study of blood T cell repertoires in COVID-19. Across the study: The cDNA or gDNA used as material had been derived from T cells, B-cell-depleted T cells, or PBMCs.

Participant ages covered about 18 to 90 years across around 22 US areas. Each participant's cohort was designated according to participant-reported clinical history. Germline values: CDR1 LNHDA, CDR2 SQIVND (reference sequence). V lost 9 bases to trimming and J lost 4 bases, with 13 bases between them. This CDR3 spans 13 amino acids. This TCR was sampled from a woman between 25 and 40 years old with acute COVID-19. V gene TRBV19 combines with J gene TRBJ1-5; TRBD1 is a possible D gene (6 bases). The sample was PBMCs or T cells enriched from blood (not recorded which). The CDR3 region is CASRGSPNQPQHF. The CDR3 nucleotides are TGTGCCAGCAGGGGTTCCCCTAATCAGCCCCAGCATTTT.